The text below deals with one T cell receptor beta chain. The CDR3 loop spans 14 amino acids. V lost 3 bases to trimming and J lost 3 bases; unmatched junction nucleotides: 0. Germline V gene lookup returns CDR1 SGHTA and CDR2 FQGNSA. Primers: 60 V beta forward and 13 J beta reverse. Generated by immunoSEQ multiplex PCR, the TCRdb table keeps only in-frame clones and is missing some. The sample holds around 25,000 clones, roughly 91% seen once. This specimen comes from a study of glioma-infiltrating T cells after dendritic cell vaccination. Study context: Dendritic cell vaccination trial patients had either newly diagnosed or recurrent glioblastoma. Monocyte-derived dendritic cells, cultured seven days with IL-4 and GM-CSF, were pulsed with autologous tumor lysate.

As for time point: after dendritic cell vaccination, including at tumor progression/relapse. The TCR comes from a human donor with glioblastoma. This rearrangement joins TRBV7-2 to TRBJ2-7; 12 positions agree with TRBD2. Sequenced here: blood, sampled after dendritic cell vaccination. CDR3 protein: CASSLTSGGYEQYF. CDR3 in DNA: TGTGCCAGCAGCTTGACTAGCGGGGGCTACGAGCAGTACTTC.